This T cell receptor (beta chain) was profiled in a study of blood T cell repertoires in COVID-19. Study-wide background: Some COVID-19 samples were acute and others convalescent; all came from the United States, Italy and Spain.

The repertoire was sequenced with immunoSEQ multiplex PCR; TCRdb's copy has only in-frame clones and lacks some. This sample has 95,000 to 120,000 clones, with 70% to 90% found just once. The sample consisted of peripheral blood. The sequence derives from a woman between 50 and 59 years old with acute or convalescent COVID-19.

The CDR3 nucleotides read TGCGCCAGCAGCAAACAGGGGGACTATGGCTACACCTTC. This gives the protein CASSKQGDYGYTF. This rearrangement joins TRBV10-2 to TRBJ1-2, with 8 bases matching TRBD1. Germline CDR1 WSHSY, CDR2 SAAADI. V shed 6 bases, J shed 3 bases, and the junction held 3 bases outside the gene matches. The CDR3 length is 13 residues.